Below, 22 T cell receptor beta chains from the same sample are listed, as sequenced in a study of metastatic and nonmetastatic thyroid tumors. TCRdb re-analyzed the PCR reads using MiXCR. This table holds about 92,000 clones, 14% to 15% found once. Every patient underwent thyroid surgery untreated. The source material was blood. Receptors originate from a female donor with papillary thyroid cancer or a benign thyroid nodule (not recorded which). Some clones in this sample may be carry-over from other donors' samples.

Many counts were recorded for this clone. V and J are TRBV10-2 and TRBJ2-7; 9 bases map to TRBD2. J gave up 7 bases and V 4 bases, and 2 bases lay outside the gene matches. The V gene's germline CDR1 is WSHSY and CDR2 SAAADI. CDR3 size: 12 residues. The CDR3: CASSGGGGEQYF. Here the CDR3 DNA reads TGCGCCAGCAGTGGCGGGGGGGGGGAGCAGTACTTC.

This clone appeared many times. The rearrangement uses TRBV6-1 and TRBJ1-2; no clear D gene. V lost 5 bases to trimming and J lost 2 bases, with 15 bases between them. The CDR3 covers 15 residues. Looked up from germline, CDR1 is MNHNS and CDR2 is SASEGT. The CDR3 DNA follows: TGTGCCAGCAGTCTAATAACGGACGTGAACTATGGCTACACCTTC. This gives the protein CASSLITDVNYGYTF.

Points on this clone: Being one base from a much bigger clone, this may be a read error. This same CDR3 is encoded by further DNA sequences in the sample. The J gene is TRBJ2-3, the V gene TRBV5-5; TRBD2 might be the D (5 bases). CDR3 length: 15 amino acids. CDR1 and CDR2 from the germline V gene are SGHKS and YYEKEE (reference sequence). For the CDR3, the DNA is TGTGCTAGCACTCCGGAGACTACCATCCCAGATACGCAGTATTTT. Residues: CASTPETTIPDTQYF.

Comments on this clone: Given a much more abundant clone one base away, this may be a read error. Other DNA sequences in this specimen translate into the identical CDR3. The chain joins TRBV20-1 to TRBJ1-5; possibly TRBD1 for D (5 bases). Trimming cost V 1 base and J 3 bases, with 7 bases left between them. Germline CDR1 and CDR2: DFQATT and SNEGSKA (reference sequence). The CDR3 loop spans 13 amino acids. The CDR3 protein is CSARGGPNQPQHF. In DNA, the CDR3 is TGCAGTGCTAGAGGGGGCCCCAATCAGCCCCAGCATTTT.

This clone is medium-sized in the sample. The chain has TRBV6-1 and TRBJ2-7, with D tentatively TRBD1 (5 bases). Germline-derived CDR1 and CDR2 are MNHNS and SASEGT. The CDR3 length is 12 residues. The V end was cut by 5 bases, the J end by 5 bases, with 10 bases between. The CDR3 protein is CASSNFRDEQYF. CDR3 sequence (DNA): TGTGCCAGCAGTAACTTCAGGGACGAGCAGTACTTC.

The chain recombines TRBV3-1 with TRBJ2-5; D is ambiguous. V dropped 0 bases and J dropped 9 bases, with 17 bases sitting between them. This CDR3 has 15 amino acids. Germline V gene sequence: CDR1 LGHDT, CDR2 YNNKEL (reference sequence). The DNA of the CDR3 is TGTGCCAGCAGCCAAGAATCTGTGAGTCTTAGGGCCCAGTACTTC. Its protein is CASSQESVSLRAQYF.

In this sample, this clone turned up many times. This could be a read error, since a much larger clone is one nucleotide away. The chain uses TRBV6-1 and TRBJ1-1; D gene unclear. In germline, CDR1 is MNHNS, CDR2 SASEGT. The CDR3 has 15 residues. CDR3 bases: TGTGCCAGCAGTGAAGGTTGGACGGCGAACACTGAAGTTTTCTTT. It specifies CASSEGWTANTEVFF.

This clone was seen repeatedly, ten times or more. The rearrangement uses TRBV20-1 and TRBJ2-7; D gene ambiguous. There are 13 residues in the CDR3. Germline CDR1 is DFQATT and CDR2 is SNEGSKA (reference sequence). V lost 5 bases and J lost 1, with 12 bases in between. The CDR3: CSAVSGGSYEQYF. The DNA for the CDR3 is TGCAGTGCTGTCAGTGGTGGTTCCTACGAGCAGTACTTC.

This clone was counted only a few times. The CDR3, as DNA: TGTGCCAGCAGTTACGGGGTTGAAGCTTTCTTT. This translates into CASSYGVEAFF. The chain carries TRBV6-5 and TRBJ1-1; no clear D gene. The germline V gene encodes CDR1 MNHEY and CDR2 SVGAGI. The CDR3 spans 11 residues. V gave up 2 bases and J gave up 7 bases, with 5 bases separating them.

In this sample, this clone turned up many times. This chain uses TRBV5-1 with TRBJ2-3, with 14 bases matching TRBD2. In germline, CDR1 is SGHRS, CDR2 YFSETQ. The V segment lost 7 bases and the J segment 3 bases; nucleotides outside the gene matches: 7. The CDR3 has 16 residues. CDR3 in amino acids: CASRRTSGGTTDTQYF. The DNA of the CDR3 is TGCGCCAGCCGACGGACTAGCGGGGGGACTACAGATACGCAGTATTTT.

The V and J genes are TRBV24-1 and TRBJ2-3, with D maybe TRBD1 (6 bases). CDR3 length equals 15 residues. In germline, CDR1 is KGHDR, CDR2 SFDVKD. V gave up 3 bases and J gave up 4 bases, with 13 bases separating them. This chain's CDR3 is CATSDPGVIADTQYF. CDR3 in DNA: TGTGCCACCAGTGATCCAGGGGTTATCGCAGATACGCAGTATTTT.

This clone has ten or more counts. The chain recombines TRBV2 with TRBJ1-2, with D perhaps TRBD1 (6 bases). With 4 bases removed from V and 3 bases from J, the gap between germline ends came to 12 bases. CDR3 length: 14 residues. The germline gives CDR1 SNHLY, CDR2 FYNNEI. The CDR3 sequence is CASSGNRADYGYTF. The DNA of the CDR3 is TGTGCCAGCAGTGGGAACAGGGCGGACTATGGCTACACCTTC.

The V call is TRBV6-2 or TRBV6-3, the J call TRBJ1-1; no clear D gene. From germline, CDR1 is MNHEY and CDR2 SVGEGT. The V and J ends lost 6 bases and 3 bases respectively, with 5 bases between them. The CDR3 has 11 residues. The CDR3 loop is CASRKYTEAFF. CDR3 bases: TGTGCCAGCAGAAAGTACACTGAAGCTTTCTTT.

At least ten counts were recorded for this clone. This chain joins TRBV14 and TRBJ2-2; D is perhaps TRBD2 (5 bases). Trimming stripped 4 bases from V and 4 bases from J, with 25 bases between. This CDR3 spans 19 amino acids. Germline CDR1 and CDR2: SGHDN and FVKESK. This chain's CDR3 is CASSPLPGITGSGTGELFF. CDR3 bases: TGTGCCAGCAGCCCCCTCCCTGGGATCACGGGGAGTGGCACCGGGGAGCTGTTTTTT.

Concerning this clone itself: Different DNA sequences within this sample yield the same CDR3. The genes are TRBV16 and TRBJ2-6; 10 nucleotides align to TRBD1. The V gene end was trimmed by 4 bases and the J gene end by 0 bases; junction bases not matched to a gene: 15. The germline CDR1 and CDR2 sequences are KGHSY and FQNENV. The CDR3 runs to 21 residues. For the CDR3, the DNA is TGTGCCAGCAGCCCTGAAAGGGTAAGGGGACAGGGGATCTCTGGGGCCAACGTCCTGACTTTC. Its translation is CASSPERVRGQGISGANVLTF.

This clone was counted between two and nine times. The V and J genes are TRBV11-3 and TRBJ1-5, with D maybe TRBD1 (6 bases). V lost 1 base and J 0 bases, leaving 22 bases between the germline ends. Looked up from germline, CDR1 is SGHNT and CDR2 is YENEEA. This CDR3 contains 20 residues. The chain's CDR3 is CASSLVRPGDAPFSNQPQHF. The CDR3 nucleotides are TGTGCCAGCAGCTTAGTCCGCCCAGGGGATGCCCCATTTAGCAATCAGCCCCAGCATTTT.

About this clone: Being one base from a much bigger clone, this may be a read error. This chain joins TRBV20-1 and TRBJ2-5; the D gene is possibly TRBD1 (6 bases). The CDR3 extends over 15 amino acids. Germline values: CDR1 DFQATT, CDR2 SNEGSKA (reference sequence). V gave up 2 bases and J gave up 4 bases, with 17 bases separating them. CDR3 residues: CSARLQGPGVETQYF. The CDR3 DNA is TGCAGTGCTAGACTTCAGGGGCCCGGGGTAGAGACCCAGTACTTC.

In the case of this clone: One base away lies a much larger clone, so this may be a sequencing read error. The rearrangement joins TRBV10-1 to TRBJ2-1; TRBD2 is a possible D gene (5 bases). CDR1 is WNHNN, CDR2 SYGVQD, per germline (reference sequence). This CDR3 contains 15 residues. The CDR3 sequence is CASTVRGSSYNDQFF. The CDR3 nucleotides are TGCGCCAGCACCGTTCGGGGAAGCTCCTACAATGATCAGTTCTTC.

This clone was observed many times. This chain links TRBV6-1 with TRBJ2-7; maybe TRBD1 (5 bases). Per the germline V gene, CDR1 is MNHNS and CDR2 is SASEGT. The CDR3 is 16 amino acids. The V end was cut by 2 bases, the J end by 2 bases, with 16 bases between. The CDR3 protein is CASSELGAGNPYEQYF. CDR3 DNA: TGTGCCAGCAGTGAACTTGGGGCAGGGAATCCCTACGAGCAGTACTTC.

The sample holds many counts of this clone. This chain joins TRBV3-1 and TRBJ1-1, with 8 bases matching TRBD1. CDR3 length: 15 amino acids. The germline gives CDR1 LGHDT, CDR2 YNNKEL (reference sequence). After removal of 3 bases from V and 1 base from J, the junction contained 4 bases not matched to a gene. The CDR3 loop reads CASSHSGGANTEAFF. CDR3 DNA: TGTGCCAGCAGCCATTCAGGGGGCGCGAACACTGAAGCTTTCTTT.

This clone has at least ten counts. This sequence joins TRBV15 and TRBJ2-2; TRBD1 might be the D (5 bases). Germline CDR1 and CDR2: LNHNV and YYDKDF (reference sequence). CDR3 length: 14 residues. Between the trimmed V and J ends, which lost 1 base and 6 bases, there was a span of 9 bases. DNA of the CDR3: TGTGCCACCAGCAGAGGAAGCAGGGCCGGGGAGCTGTTTTTT. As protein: CATSRGSRAGELFF.

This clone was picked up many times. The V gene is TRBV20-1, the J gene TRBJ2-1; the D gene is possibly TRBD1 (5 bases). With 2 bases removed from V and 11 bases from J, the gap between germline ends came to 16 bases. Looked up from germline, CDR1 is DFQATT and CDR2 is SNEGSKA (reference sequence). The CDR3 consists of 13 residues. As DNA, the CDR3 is TGCAGTGCTAGATTGGGGCTCATCGAGCAGCAGTTCTTC. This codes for CSARLGLIEQQFF.